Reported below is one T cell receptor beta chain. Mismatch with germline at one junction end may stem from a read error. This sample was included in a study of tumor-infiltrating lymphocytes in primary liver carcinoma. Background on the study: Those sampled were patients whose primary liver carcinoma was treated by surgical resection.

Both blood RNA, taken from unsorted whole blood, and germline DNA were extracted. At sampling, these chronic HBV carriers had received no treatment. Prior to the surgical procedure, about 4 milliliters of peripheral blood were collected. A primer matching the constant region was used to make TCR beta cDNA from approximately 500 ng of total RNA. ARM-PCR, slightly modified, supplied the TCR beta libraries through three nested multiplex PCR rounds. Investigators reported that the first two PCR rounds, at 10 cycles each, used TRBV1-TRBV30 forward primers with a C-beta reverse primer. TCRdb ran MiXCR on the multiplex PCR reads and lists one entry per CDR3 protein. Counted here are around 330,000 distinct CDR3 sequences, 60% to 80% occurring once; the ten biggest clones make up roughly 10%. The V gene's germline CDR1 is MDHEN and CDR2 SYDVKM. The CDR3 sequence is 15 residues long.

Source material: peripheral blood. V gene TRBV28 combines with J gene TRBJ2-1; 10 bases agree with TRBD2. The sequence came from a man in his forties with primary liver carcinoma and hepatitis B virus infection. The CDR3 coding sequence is TGTGCCAGCAGCCTAGGGACTAGCGCGAGTGATGAGCAGTTCTTT. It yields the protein CASSLGTSASDEQFF.